A selection of T cell receptor beta chains follows, all from one sample in a study of T cells in Graves' hyperthyroidism and ophthalmopathy. TCRdb fed the multiplex PCR reads into MiXCR, producing one record per CDR3 protein. The sample contains over 500,000 distinct CDR3 sequences, 15% to 20% of which appear only once. What was sequenced was blood. The source is a woman aged 18-30 years with Graves' ophthalmopathy. Both conserved end residues are part of each CDR3. A D gene is named only where the DNA matches it firmly. Clone size is not always given. Where it is, it says once, few, many or a class for expanded clones.

D | J | size | V | DNA | CDR3
- | TRBJ2-7 | - | TRBV4-1 | TGCGCCAGCAGCCAAGGACCCGGACAGCCCAGGGACGAGCAGTACTTC | CASSQGPGQPRDEQYF
TRBD1 | TRBJ1-1 | - | TRBV20-1 | TGCAGTGCTACCCCGACAGGGGCGGGGGGCACTGAAGCTTTCTTT | CSATPTGAGGTEAFF
- | TRBJ2-1 | - | TRBV9 | TGTGCCAGCTCCATCGATAGCTCCTACAATGAGCAGTTCTTC | CASSIDSSYNEQFF
- | TRBJ2-3 | - | TRBV9 | TGTGCCAGCAGCGTAGAAGGCAGCTTAGGCCCCACAGATACGCAGTATTTT | CASSVEGSLGPTDTQYF
TRBD2 | TRBJ2-7 | many | TRBV28 | TGTGCCAGCAGTTTTTGCCAGCGGGATTATTTTTGCGAGCAGTACTTC | CASSFCQRDYFCEQYF
- | TRBJ2-1 | many | TRBV10-3 | TGTGCCATCAGTGCGGGGGCGAGCAATGAGCAGTTCTTC | CAISAGASNEQFF
TRBD2 | TRBJ2-1 | - | TRBV9 | TGTGCCAGCAGCGTAGTCGGGACTAGCGGGGGGAGTTCTGAGCGGTTCTTC | CASSVVGTSGGSSERFF
TRBD1 | TRBJ2-7 | many | TRBV6-2/TRBV6-3 | TGTGCCAGCAGTTACTCAGCCAGGGGGCTTGGCGAGCAGTACTTC | CASSYSARGLGEQYF
TRBD1 | TRBJ2-7 | many | TRBV20-1 | TGCAGTGTCTTACAGGGGGCTTACTACGAGCAGTACTTC | CSVLQGAYYEQYF
TRBD1 | TRBJ1-2 | - | TRBV4-2 | TGTGCCAGCAGCCAAGCTTGGACAGGGGCTCTCTATGGCTACACCTTC | CASSQAWTGALYGYTF
TRBD1 | TRBJ1-2 | many | TRBV7-2 | TGTGCCAGCAGCCCAGGACAGGGGATCTTCTATGGCTACACCTTC | CASSPGQGIFYGYTF
TRBD1 | TRBJ1-2 | few | TRBV27 | TGTGCCAGCAGCGGGAGGGGGCCAGACTATAGCTACACCTTC | CASSGRGPDYSYTF
- | TRBJ1-1 | - | TRBV4-1 | TGCGCCAGCAGCCAAGGCCTCGCGGGGGAAGCTTTCTTT | CASSQGLAGEAFF
- | TRBJ1-4 | - | TRBV27 | TGTGCCAGCAGTTTATTTATAGGGTCGGCTAATGAAAAACTGTTTTTT | CASSLFIGSANEKLFF
- | TRBJ1-5 | - | TRBV20-1 | TGCAGTGCCCCCCCGGCGGGCAATCAGCCCCAGCATTTT | CSAPPAGNQPQHF
TRBD1 | TRBJ2-7 | many | TRBV30 | TGTGCCTGGACGGGACAGGGAGGGACCTTTTGGGAGCAGTACTTC | CAWTGQGGTFWEQYF
TRBD1 | TRBJ1-1 | - | TRBV4-3 | TGCGCCAGCAGCCAAGAAGGGACAGGGCTCACTGAAGCTTTCTTT | CASSQEGTGLTEAFF
- | TRBJ2-3 | few | TRBV14 | TGTGCCAGCAGCCTAGGGTGGGGAGATACGCAGTATTTT | CASSLGWGDTQYF
TRBD1 | TRBJ2-1 | - | TRBV10-3 | TGTGCCATCAGCGGGGGTCCAGGGGGCCAGGGAGAGCAGTTCTTC | CAISGGPGGQGEQFF
TRBD1 | TRBJ1-5 | - | TRBV29-1 | TGCAACGTACCGGGACAGCATGATGTAGGGCATTTT | CNVPGQHDVGHF
- | TRBJ2-3 | many | TRBV14 | TGTGCCAGCAGCCAAGTAACCACAGATACGCAGTATTTT | CASSQVTTDTQYF
- | TRBJ1-1 | few | TRBV7-6 | TGTGCCAGCAGCGATGTATATGGGGGCACTGAAGCTTTCTTT | CASSDVYGGTEAFF
TRBD1 | TRBJ2-7 | - | TRBV12-3/TRBV12-4 | TGTGCCAGCAGTTCAAGACAGGGGGCAGACGAGCAGTACTTC | CASSSRQGADEQYF
- | TRBJ2-2 | many | TRBV30 | TGTGCCTGGAGTTTTTTCCGCCTAGACACCGGGGAGCTGTTTTTT | CAWSFFRLDTGELFF
- | TRBJ1-1 | - | TRBV6-1 | TGTGCCAGCAGCACCTGGGGTCGGACTGAAGCTTTCTTT | CASSTWGRTEAFF
- | TRBJ1-6 | - | TRBV6-4 | TGTGCCAGCAGTGACTCGGCAGGTGAAAATTCACCCCTCCACTTT | CASSDSAGENSPLHF
- | TRBJ2-1 | - | TRBV7-9 | TGTGCCAGCAGCCCCCCCGCCAGCGTACACAATGAGCAGTTCTTC | CASSPPASVHNEQFF
TRBD2 | TRBJ2-1 | many | TRBV2 | TGTGCCAGCGGGGCGGGAGGGAACAATGAGCAGTTCTTC | CASGAGGNNEQFF
TRBD2 | TRBJ2-3 | - | TRBV27 | TGTGCCAGCAGTTACCGGCCGGGACTAGCGGAAGATTCAGATACGCAGTATTTT | CASSYRPGLAEDSDTQYF
- | TRBJ1-5 | few | TRBV10-2 | TGCGCCAGCAGTGAGTCAGCGACAGGATATAGCAATCAGCCCCAGCATTTT | CASSESATGYSNQPQHF
- | TRBJ2-4 | - | TRBV2 | TGTGCCAGCAGCGGGACCATAGCCAAAAACATTCAGTACTTC | CASSGTIAKNIQYF
TRBD1 | TRBJ2-7 | many | TRBV27 | TGTGCCAGCAGTGCGGGACAGGCCTACGAGCAGTACTTC | CASSAGQAYEQYF
- | TRBJ2-3 | many | TRBV4-1 | TGCGCCAGCAGCCAAAGCGCATACAGCACAGATACGCAGTATTTT | CASSQSAYSTDTQYF
- | TRBJ2-3 | few | TRBV13 | TGTGCCAGCAGCTCTGACCCTGTGGATACGCAGTATTTT | CASSSDPVDTQYF
TRBD2 | TRBJ2-3 | few | TRBV2 | TGTGCCAGCAGTGAGAGCGGGGGGTGGGGGACAGATACGCAGTATTTT | CASSESGGWGTDTQYF
- | TRBJ2-3 | few | TRBV4-1 | TGCGCCAGCAGCCAAGAGGCGACAGACCATTACACAGATACGCAGTATTTT | CASSQEATDHYTDTQYF
TRBD2 | TRBJ2-1 | few | TRBV6-6 | TGTGCCAGCAGTTACGCCGGGACTACCTGGAATGAGCAGTTCTTC | CASSYAGTTWNEQFF
- | TRBJ1-6 | many | TRBV7-9 | TGTGCCAGCAGCTTAAGTAACTCGGATTCACCCCTCCACTTT | CASSLSNSDSPLHF
- | TRBJ2-3 | - | TRBV7-6 | TGTGCCAGCAGCTTAGACAGGGACACAGATACGCAGTATTTT | CASSLDRDTDTQYF
TRBD1 | TRBJ1-5 | - | TRBV28 | TGTGCCAGCGTTACAGGGGGGGCAGGCGATCAGCCCCAGCATTTT | CASVTGGAGDQPQHF
- | TRBJ1-4 | many | TRBV7-2 | TGTGCCAGCAGCAGAGACGCGGGGGTCAGTGAAAAACTGTTTTTT | CASSRDAGVSEKLFF
TRBD1 | TRBJ1-5 | many | TRBV3-1 | TGTGCCAGCAGCTCAACAGGGGAAGAGGGTCAGCCCCAGCATTTT | CASSSTGEEGQPQHF
TRBD1 | TRBJ1-2 | many | TRBV5-1 | TGCGCCAGCAGCCAATCCGGGACAGGGAACGGCTACACCTTC | CASSQSGTGNGYTF
TRBD2 | TRBJ2-4 | - | TRBV29-1 | TGCAGCGTTGAAAGCGGGGCGGACATTCAGTACTTC | CSVESGADIQYF
- | TRBJ1-2 | few | TRBV6-1 | TGTGCCAGCAGTGAAGCAGTTGAAAGTGGCTACACCTTC | CASSEAVESGYTF
- | TRBJ1-1 | - | TRBV9 | TGTGCCAGCAGCGTAGCTCTCGACACTGAAGCTTTCTTT | CASSVALDTEAFF
TRBD1 | TRBJ1-5 | - | TRBV19 | TGTGCCAGTAGTCTCCGGACAGGTTACGTCCAGCCCCAGCATTTT | CASSLRTGYVQPQHF
TRBD1 | TRBJ2-2 | - | TRBV30 | TGTGCCTGGAGTGTGGCACAGGGGGCCGGGGAGCTGTTTTTT | CAWSVAQGAGELFF